The T cell receptor (beta chain) described here comes from a study of blood T cell repertoires in COVID-19. Looking at the study overall: Collection of acute and convalescent COVID-19 samples took place in the United States, Italy and Spain. From T cells, B-cell-depleted T cells, or PBMCs came the material, which was cDNA or gDNA.

Libraries were prepared by immunoSEQ multiplex PCR; TCRdb keeps only in-frame clonotypes and omits some of them. Among some 260,000 clones listed, 88% were seen once. Germline lookup yields CDR1 KGHSH and CDR2 LQKENI. The junction had 11 bases not matched to a gene; V was cut back by 2 bases and J by 4 bases. This CDR3 has 17 amino acids. Specimen: peripheral blood. The V call is TRBV18, the J call TRBJ2-1; TRBD2 matches at 7 bases. This TCR was recovered from a woman in her thirties with acute or convalescent COVID-19. The CDR3: CASSPRKSGGRYNEQFF. For the CDR3, the DNA is TGTGCCAGCTCACCAAGGAAGTCGGGAGGACGGTACAATGAGCAGTTCTTC.